The T cell receptor (beta chain) described here comes from a study of blood T cell repertoires in COVID-19. Study-wide context: There were acute and convalescent COVID-19 samples, and they came from the United States, Italy and Spain.

Measured with immunoSEQ multiplex PCR; TCRdb has only the in-frame clones, and not every one. The sample shows about 380,000 clones, 90% of them seen only once. The specimen was peripheral blood. This clonotype was sampled from a man younger than 35 with active or convalescent COVID-19.

The CDR3 protein is CAISELGTGRSYNSPLHF. CDR3 sequence (DNA): TGTGCCATCAGTGAACTCGGAACCGGGAGATCCTATAATTCACCCCTCCACTTT. This sequence joins TRBV10-3 and TRBJ1-6; D not resolved. Between the trimmed V and J ends, which lost 3 bases and 1 base, there was a span of 16 bases. The CDR3 is 18 amino acids. Germline CDR1 ENHRY, CDR2 SYGVKD.